This T cell receptor (beta chain) was profiled in a study of T cells in tuberculosis. About the research overall: The T cells targeted glucose monomycolate, a mycobacterial lipid, via CD1B.

Trimming removed 9 bases at V and 0 bases at J, with 12 bases between. CDR1 and CDR2 (germline): MNHEY, SVGAGI. CDR3 length equals 14 residues. This clone was seen a single time. Chain pairing is unknown; alpha and beta were sequenced separately. The table came from immunoSEQ multiplex PCR; TCRdb's copy has only in-frame clones and leaves some out. The sample yields 88,000 or so clones, roughly 88% seen once. Thawed, overnight-rested PBMC were stained with GMM-loaded CD1B tetramer, viability dye and anti-CD3, then sorted. The CD1B tetramers carried C32 glucose monomycolate purified from Rhodococcus equi.

This clonotype originated in an adult woman with latent tuberculosis. The sequenced sample was CD1b-GMM tetramer-negative cells sorted from PBMCs. V and J are TRBV6-5 and TRBJ1-3; D is unresolved. The DNA of the CDR3 is TGTGCCAGATTTAGTGGTAGCTCTGGAAACACCATATATTTT. Translating gives CARFSGSSGNTIYF.